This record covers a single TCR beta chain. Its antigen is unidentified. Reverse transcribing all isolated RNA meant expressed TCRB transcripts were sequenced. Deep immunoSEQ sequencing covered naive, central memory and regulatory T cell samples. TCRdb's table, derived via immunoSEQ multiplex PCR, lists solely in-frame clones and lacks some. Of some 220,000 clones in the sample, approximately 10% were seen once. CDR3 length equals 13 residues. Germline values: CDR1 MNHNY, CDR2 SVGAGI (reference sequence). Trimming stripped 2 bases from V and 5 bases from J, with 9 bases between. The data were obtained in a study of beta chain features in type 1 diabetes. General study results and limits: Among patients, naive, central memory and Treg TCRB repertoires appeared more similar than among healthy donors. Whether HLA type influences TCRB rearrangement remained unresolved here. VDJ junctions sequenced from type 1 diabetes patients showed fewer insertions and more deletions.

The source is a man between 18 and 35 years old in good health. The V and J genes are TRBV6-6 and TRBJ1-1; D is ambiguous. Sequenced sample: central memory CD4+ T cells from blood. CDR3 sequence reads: CASSYLAETEAFF. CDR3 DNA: TGTGCCAGCAGTTACCTGGCGGAGACTGAAGCTTTCTTT.